The next 18 T cell receptor beta chains were all read from a single sample in a study of blood T cell repertoires in COVID-19. Profiled with immunoSEQ multiplex PCR; TCRdb holds only in-frame clones, not every one. The sample has roughly 150,000 clones, around 80% seen once. Sequencing input: PBMCs or T cells enriched from blood (not recorded which). These receptors all stem from a man aged 50 or older who had recovered from COVID-19.

This clone was recorded a few times. CDR3 bases: TGCGCCAGCAGCCAAGGGAATCTAAGGAGAACTAATGAAAAACTGTTTTTT. Translating it yields CASSQGNLRRTNEKLFF. The rearrangement links TRBV4-1 to TRBJ1-4; D is ambiguous. CDR1 is MGHRA and CDR2 is YSYEKL in the germline V gene. V was cut by 1 base and J by 1 base, with 13 bases left in between. The CDR3 is 17 amino acids.

The chain carries TRBV12-3 or TRBV12-4 and TRBJ1-1; no firm D call. The CDR3 covers 13 residues. V was shortened by 5 bases and J by 2 bases, with 9 bases between the two germline ends. CDR3 amino acids: CASSTSFNTEAFF. In nucleotides, the CDR3 is TGTGCCAGCAGTACCAGTTTTAACACTGAAGCTTTCTTT.

The chain is built from TRBV27 and TRBJ1-2; D might be TRBD1 (5 bases). CDR1 and CDR2 from the germline V gene are MNHEY and SMNVEV (reference sequence). The CDR3 covers 11 residues. V was cut by 5 bases and J by 7 bases, with 8 bases left in between. CDR3 amino acids: CASSAGFGYTF. As DNA, the CDR3 is TGTGCCAGCAGTGCAGGGTTTGGCTACACCTTC.

The chain uses TRBV4-1 and TRBJ2-7, with TRBD2 matching 7 bases. V shed 3 bases, J shed 2 bases, and the junction held 4 bases outside the gene matches. This CDR3 region has 14 residues. Germline loops: CDR1 MGHRA, CDR2 YSYEKL. Here the CDR3 DNA reads TGCGCCAGCAGCCAGCGGGACTATACCTACGAGCAGTACTTC. Encoded protein: CASSQRDYTYEQYF.

This clone appeared a few times. The chain links TRBV4-3 to TRBJ1-1; TRBD1 aligns across 9 bases. CDR3 length: 15 residues. CDR1 LGHNA and CDR2 YSLEER come from the germline V gene. Trimming took 3 bases from V and 6 from J; bases not matched to a gene: 8. CDR3 region: CASSHTGGVSSEAFF. In nucleotides, the CDR3 is TGCGCCAGCAGCCATACAGGGGGCGTAAGCTCTGAAGCTTTCTTT.

This chain uses TRBV5-5 with TRBJ1-1, with 10 bases matching TRBD1. The CDR3 has 13 residues. V lost 3 bases to trimming and J lost 5 bases; unmatched junction nucleotides: 1. The germline V gene encodes CDR1 SGHKS and CDR2 YYEKEE (reference sequence). The CDR3 loop reads CASSWDRGTEAFF. Written as DNA, the CDR3 is TGTGCCAGCAGCTGGGACAGGGGAACTGAAGCTTTCTTT.

V is TRBV15 and J is TRBJ1-4; D not certain. The CDR3 contains 14 residues. The germline gives CDR1 LNHNV, CDR2 YYDKDF (reference sequence). The V end lost 3 bases, the J end lost 5 bases, and 10 bases lay between the germline ends. In DNA, the CDR3 is TGTGCCACCAGCAGGTCAGGTCCGAATGAAAAACTGTTTTTT. It is translated as CATSRSGPNEKLFF.

The chain combines TRBV10-3 with TRBJ1-1; 7 bases line up with TRBD1. The CDR3 length is 17 residues. The V segment lost 0 bases and the J segment 1 base; nucleotides outside the gene matches: 8. Germline loops: CDR1 ENHRY, CDR2 SYGVKD. As DNA, the CDR3 is TGTGCCATCAGTGAGTCAAACAGGGGCAGGGGGAACACTGAAGCTTTCTTT. Protein: CAISESNRGRGNTEAFF.

The V call is TRBV9, the J call TRBJ1-6; D gene uncertain. This CDR3 region has 14 residues. The germline CDR1 and CDR2 sequences are SGDLS and YYNGEE. Trimming took 5 bases from V and 7 from J, leaving 13 bases between them. As DNA, the CDR3 is TGTGCCAGCAGTACCGTGCCGGGGAATTCACCCCTCCACTTT. Protein: CASSTVPGNSPLHF.

V usage is TRBV6-1 and J usage is TRBJ2-3, with D unclear. The CDR3 consists of 12 residues. V dropped 1 base and J dropped 10 bases, with 9 bases sitting between them. Germline CDR1 is MNHNS and CDR2 is SASEGT. DNA for the CDR3: TGTGCCAGCAGTGAAGAACCCAGGCCGCAGTATTTT. Protein product: CASSEEPRPQYF.

The V call is TRBV6-1, the J call TRBJ1-6; weak D call: TRBD1 (5 bases). This CDR3 contains 16 residues. V lost 4 bases to trimming and J lost 6 bases, with 16 bases between them. Germline values: CDR1 MNHNS, CDR2 SASEGT. This CDR3 is CASSGGTQGFNSPLHF. The CDR3 DNA is TGTGCCAGCAGTGGTGGCACCCAGGGTTTTAATTCACCCCTCCACTTT.

CDR3 loop: CASSHGTGRITIDTEAFF. Here the CDR3 DNA reads TGCGCCAGCAGCCATGGGACAGGGAGGATAACGATAGACACTGAAGCTTTCTTT. The chain employs TRBV4-1 and TRBJ1-1; 9 bases map to TRBD1. J was trimmed by 3 bases and V by 3 bases; bases with no gene match: 14. Germline V lookup: CDR1 MGHRA, CDR2 YSYEKL. This CDR3 contains 18 residues.

This sequence joins TRBV7-2 and TRBJ1-2; weak D call: TRBD1 (6 bases). The CDR3 sequence is 15 residues long. Germline-derived CDR1 and CDR2 are SGHTA and FQGNSA. Trimming cost V 0 bases and J 8 bases, with 16 bases left between them. CDR3 DNA sequence: TGTGCCAGCAGCTTAGCGGGGGTAGGGGGGGAAGGCTACACCTTC. This translates into CASSLAGVGGEGYTF.

The chain employs TRBV25-1 and TRBJ2-1; D gene uncertain. CDR1 and CDR2 (germline): MGHDK, SYGVNS. V was trimmed by 2 bases and J by 7 bases, leaving 15 bases between them. The CDR3 consists of 15 residues. This chain's CDR3 is CASSELVKERNEQFF. DNA for the CDR3: TGTGCCAGCAGTGAACTAGTGAAAGAGCGTAATGAGCAGTTCTTC.

The rearrangement uses TRBV2 and TRBJ2-3, with a weak D call TRBD2 (6 bases). The germline V gene encodes CDR1 SNHLY and CDR2 FYNNEI. The length of the CDR3 is 13 residues. Trimming took off 10 bases at V and 0 bases at J, with 11 bases between the two ends. Here the CDR3 reads CATWGTSTDTQYF. Here the CDR3 DNA reads TGTGCCACCTGGGGGACTAGCACAGATACGCAGTATTTT. Looking up the rest from reference TRBV2 and TRBJ2-3 gives the full variable domain: EPEVTQTPSHQVTQMGQEVILRCVPISNHLYFYWYRQILGQKVEFLVSFYNNEISEKSEIFDDQFSVERPDGSNFTLKIRSTKLEDSAMYFCATWGTSTDTQYFGPGTRLTVL.

The chain joins TRBV7-3 to TRBJ2-1; TRBD1 matches at 9 bases. The CDR3 is made up of 13 amino acids. Per the germline V gene, CDR1 is SGHTA and CDR2 is FQGTGA. V dropped 5 bases and J dropped 7; count of bases not matched to a gene: 3. DNA of the CDR3: TGTGCCAGCAGCCCGGGACAGGGTAATGAGCAGTTCTTC. Translating gives CASSPGQGNEQFF.

This clone was counted once. The chain recombines TRBV29-1 with TRBJ2-3; 10 positions agree with TRBD1. V lost 7 bases, J lost 4 bases, and 2 bases stayed unmatched. The CDR3 has 12 residues. Germline CDR1 and CDR2: SQVTM and ANQGSEA. The CDR3 nucleotides read TGCAGCGGACAGGGGGCCCCAGATACGCAGTATTTT. It is translated as CSGQGAPDTQYF.

CDR3 loop: CATSWASPGTDTQYF. CDR3 coding DNA: TGTGCCACCAGCTGGGCCTCCCCCGGCACAGATACGCAGTATTTT. The chain joins TRBV15 to TRBJ2-3; D unclear. Germline V lookup: CDR1 LNHNV, CDR2 YYDKDF (reference sequence). Between the trimmed V and J ends, which lost 5 bases and 1 base, there was a span of 13 bases. The length of the CDR3 is 15 residues. Complete variable domain (other parts from reference TRBV15 and TRBJ2-3): DAMVIQNPRYQVTQFGKPVTLSCSQTLNHNVMYWYQQKSSQAPKLLFHYYDKDFNNEADTPDNFQSRRPNTSFCFLDIRSPGLGDTAMYLCATSWASPGTDTQYFGPGTRLTVL.